The clone carrying this T cell receptor beta chain was seen a few times. The antigen is not known. The data stem from a study of T-cell memory formation after mild COVID-19. Study conclusions and caveats: Memory cells collected pre-infection included some clones that later responded, suggesting cross-reactive memory joined. Among clones contracting day 15 to 85, CD4/CD8 was balanced, whereas later expanders leaned CD4+.

V lost 4 bases, J lost 7 bases, and 5 bases lay in between. The CDR3 is 11 residues long. CDR1 is SGHRS and CDR2 is YFSETQ in the germline V gene. From 5'RACE with constant-segment primers came TCR alpha and TCR beta cDNA libraries that carried sample barcodes and UMIs. TCRdb passed the 5' RACE reads through MiXCR, listing each CDR3 protein once. Found here are roughly 340,000 distinct CDR3 sequences, approximately 15% of them singletons; the top ten hold more than 20%. The sequenced sample consisted of PBMCs or a T cell subset sorted from them (not recorded which). The receptor comes from a man aged 18 to 35 who had mild COVID-19 (a few samples of this study predate the infection). Cell type and time point are not known. V is TRBV5-1 and J is TRBJ2-2; no definite D call. DNA of the CDR3: TGCGCCAGCAGCCCAGACGGGGAGCTGTTTTTT. Its protein product is CASSPDGELFF.